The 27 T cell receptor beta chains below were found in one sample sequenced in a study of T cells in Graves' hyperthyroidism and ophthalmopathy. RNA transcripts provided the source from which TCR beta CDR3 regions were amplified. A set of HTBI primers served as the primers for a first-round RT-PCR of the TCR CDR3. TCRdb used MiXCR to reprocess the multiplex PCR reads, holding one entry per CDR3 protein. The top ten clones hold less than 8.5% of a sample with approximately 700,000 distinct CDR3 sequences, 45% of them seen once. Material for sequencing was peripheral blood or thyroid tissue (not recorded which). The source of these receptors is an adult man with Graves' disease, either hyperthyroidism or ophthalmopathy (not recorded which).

The CDR3 bases are TGTGCCAGCAGCGTAGTTCAAGGGAATGGCTACACCTTC. It yields the protein CASSVVQGNGYTF. V and J are TRBV9 and TRBJ1-2; unclear D gene. V gave up 0 bases and J gave up 6 bases, with 9 bases separating them. CDR3 size: 13 residues. The germline V gene encodes CDR1 SGDLS and CDR2 YYNGEE.

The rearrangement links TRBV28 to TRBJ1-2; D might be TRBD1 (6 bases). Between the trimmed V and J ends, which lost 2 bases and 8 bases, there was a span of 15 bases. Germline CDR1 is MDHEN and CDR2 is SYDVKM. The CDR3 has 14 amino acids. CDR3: CASSLLGGALGYTF. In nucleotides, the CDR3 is TGTGCCAGCAGTTTACTGGGGGGGGCGCTGGGCTACACCTTC.

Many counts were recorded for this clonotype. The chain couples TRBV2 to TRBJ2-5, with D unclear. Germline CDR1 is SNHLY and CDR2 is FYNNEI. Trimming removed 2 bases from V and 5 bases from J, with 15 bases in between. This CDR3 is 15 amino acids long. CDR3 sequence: CASSEQPTTGETQYF. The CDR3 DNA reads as TGTGCCAGCAGTGAACAGCCCACCACCGGGGAGACCCAGTACTTC.

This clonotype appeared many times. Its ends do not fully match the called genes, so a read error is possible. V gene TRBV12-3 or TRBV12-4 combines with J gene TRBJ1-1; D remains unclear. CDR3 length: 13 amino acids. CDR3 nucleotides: TGCGCCAGCAGCTTGGTAATGAACACTGAAGCTTTCTTT. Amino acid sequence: CASSLVMNTEAFF.

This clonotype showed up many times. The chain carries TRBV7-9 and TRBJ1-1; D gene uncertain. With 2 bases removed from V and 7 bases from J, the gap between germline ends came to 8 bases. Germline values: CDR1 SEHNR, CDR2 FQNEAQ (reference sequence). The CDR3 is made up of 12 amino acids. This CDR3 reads CASSLSQNEAFF. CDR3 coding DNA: TGTGCCAGCAGCTTAAGCCAGAATGAAGCTTTCTTT.

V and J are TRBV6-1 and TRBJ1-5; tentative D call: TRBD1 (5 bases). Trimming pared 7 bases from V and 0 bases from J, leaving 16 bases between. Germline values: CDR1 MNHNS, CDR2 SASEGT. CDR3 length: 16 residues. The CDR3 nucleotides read TGTGCCAGCACCATTGACAGAAGCTATAGCAATCAGCCCCAGCATTTT. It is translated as CASTIDRSYSNQPQHF.

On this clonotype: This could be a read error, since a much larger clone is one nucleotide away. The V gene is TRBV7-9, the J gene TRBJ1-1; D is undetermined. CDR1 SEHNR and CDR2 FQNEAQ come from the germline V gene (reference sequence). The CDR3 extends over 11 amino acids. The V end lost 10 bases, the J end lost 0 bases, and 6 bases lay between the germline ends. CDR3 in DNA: TGTGCCACCTTGATGAACACTGAAGCTTTCTTT. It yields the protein CATLMNTEAFF.

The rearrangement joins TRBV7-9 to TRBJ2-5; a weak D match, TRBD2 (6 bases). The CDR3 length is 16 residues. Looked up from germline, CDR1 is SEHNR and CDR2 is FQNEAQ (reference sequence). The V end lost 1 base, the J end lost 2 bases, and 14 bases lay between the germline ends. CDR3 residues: CASSLDDSGEQETQYF. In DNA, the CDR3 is TGTGCCAGCAGCTTAGATGATTCGGGGGAGCAAGAGACCCAGTACTTC.

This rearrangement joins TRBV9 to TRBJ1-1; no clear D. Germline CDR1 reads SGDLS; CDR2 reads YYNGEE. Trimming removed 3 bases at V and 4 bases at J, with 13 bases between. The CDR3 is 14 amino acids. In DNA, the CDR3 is TGTGCCAGCAGCGGAGATGGTAGCGGCACTGAAGCTTTCTTT. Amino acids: CASSGDGSGTEAFF.

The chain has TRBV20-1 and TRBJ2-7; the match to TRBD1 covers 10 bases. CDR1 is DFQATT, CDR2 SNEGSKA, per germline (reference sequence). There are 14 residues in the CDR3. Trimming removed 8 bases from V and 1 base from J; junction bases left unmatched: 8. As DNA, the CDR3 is TGCAGTATACCCAGGGACAGGGGTTCCTACGAGCAGTACTTC. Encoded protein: CSIPRDRGSYEQYF.

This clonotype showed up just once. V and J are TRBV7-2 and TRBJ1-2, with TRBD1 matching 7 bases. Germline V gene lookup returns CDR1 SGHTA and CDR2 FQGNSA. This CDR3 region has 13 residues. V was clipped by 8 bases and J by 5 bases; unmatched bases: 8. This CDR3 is CASDRGTVYGYTF. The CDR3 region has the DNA TGTGCCAGCGACCGGGGGACAGTATATGGCTACACCTTC.

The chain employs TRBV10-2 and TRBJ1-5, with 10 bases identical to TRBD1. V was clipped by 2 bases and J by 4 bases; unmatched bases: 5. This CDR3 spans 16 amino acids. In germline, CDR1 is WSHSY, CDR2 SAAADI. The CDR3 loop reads CASSEGTGVGNQPQHF. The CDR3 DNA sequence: TGCGCCAGCAGTGAGGGGACAGGGGTAGGAAATCAGCCCCAGCATTTT.

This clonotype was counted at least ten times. This CDR3 reads CASSEPGPNTEAFF. In nucleotides, the CDR3 is TGTGCCAGCAGTGAACCCGGACCGAACACTGAAGCTTTCTTT. The V and J genes are TRBV2 and TRBJ1-1; D remains ambiguous. The CDR3 consists of 14 residues. Trimming took off 2 bases at V and 1 base at J, with 8 bases between the two ends. Germline CDR1 reads SNHLY; CDR2 reads FYNNEI.

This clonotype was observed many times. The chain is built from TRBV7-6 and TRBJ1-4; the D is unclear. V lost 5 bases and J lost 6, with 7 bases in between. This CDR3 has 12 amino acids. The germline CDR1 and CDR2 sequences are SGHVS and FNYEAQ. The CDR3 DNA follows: TGTGCCAGCAGCGCTCAGTATGAAAAACTGTTTTTT. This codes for CASSAQYEKLFF.

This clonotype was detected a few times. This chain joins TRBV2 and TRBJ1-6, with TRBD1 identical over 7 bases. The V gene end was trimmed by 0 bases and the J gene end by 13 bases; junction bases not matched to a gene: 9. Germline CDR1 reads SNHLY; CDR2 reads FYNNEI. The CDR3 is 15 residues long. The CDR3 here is CASSEAGGGILPLHF. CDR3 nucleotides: TGTGCCAGCAGTGAAGCAGGGGGCGGTATTTTGCCCCTCCACTTT.

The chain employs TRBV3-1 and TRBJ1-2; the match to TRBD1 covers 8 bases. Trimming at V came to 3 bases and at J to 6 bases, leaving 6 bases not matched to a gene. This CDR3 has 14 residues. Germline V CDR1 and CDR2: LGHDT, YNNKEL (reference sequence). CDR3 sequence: CASSHLQGANGYTF. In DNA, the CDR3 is TGTGCCAGCAGCCATTTGCAGGGGGCGAATGGCTACACCTTC.

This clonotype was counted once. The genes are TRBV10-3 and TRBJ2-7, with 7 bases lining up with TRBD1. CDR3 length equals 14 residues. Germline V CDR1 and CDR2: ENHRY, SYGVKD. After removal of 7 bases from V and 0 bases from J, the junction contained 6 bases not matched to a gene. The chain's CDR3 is CAIKGDSNSYEQYF. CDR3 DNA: TGTGCCATCAAAGGGGACAGCAACTCCTACGAGCAGTACTTC.

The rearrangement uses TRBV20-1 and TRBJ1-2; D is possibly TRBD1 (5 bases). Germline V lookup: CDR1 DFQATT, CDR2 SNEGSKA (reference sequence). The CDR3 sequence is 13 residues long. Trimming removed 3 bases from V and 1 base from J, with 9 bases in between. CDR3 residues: CSASQGDNYGYTF. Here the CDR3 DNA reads TGCAGTGCTAGTCAAGGGGATAACTATGGCTACACCTTC.

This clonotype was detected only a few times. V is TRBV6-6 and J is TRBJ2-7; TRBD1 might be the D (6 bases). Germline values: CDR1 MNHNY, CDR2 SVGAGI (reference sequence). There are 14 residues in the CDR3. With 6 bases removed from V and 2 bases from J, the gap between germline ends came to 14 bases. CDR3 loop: CASSHRDKPYEQYF. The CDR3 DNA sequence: TGTGCCAGCAGCCACCGGGACAAGCCCTACGAGCAGTACTTC.

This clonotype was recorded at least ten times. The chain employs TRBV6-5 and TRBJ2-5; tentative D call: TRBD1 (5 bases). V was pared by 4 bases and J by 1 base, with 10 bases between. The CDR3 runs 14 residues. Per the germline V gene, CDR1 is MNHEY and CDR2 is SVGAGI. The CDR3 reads CASSSGQLQETQYF. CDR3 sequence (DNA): TGTGCCAGCAGTTCCGGACAACTCCAAGAGACCCAGTACTTC.

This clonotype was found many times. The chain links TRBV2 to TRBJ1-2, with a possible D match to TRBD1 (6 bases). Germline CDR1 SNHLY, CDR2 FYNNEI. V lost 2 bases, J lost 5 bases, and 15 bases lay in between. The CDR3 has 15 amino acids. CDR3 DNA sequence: TGTGCCAGCAGTGAATGGCAGGGGCGGAATTATGGCTACACCTTC. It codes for CASSEWQGRNYGYTF.

DNA of the CDR3: TGTGCCAGCAGTTACCGACAGGCCGGCTCCTACGAGCAGTACTTC. Residues: CASSYRQAGSYEQYF. This chain connects TRBV6-5 to TRBJ2-7; a possible D gene is TRBD1 (6 bases). The CDR3 sequence is 15 residues long. Trimming removed 2 bases from V and 0 bases from J, with 11 bases in between. Germline CDR1 is MNHEY and CDR2 is SVGAGI.

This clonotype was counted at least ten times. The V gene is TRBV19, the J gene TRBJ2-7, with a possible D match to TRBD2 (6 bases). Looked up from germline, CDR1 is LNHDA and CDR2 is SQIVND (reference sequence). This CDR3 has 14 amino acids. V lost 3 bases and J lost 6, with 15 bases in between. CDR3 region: CASSIAGTLGEQYF. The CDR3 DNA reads TGTGCCAGTAGTATTGCGGGGACCCTCGGCGAGCAGTACTTC.

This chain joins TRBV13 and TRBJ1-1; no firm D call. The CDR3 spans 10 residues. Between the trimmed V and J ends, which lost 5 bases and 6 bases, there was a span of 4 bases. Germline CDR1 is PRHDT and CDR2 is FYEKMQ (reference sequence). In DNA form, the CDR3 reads TGTGCCAGCAGCCCTCCTGAAGCTTTCTTT. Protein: CASSPPEAFF.

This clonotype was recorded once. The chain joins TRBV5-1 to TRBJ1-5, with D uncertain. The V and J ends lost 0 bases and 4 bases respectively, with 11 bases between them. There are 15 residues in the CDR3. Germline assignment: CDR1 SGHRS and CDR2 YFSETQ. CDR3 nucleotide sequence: TGCGCCAGCAGCTTGGACCCGAGAAAAAATCAGCCCCAGCATTTT. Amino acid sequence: CASSLDPRKNQPQHF.

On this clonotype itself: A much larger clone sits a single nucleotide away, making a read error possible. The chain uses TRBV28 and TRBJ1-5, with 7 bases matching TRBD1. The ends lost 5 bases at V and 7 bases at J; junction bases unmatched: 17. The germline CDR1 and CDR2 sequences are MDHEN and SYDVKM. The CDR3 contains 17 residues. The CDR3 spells CASSDLTRDRVGQPQHF. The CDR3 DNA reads TGTGCCAGCAGTGATCTCACCCGCGACAGGGTCGGCCAGCCCCAGCATTTT.

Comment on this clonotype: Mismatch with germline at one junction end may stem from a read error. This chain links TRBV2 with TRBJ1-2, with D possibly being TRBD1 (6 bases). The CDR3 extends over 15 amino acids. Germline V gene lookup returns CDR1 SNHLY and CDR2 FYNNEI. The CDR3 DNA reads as TGTGCCAGCAGCTTAGATGGGTTACAGGGTTTTGGCCACACCTTC. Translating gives CASSLDGLQGFGHTF.